This TCR beta chain stems from a study of immune evolution from preneoplasia to lung adenocarcinoma (dated by TCRdb to the early 2020s). Describing the broader study: HLA loss of heterozygosity was found in approximately 7% of AIS, roughly 15% of MIA and roughly 31% of ADC lesions, and in no AAH lesions. Immune contexture across lung adenocarcinoma precursors and invasive adenocarcinoma was profiled using immune gene expression, TCR sequencing and multiplex immunofluorescence. Resected precursor lesions (AAH, AIS, MIA) and invasive adenocarcinomas were compared with paired morphologically normal lung tissue. Sample size was based on specimen availability rather than a prior power calculation. The immune data were combined with whole exome sequencing and methylation data from the same cohort of nodules. The overall cohort comprised 53 patients with pulmonary nodules who underwent surgical resection. TCR sequencing data were obtained from approximately 56 patients. It was reported in the study that 90 to 120 samples were used for TCR sequencing. POLYSOLVER was used to infer Class I HLA alleles from exome data, and LOHHLA was used to detect allele-specific HLA loss. What the authors observed across the whole study: Findings were based on association rather than direct causation; larger cohorts with long-term follow-up and longitudinal biopsies were deemed needed. Because every patient came from Japan and China, how well the results apply to Western populations was uncertain. Normal lung showed the highest clonality, whereas later-stage lesions appeared to have higher T cell density and diversity but lower clonality. Compared with EGFR-mutant or double wild-type lesions, KRAS-mutant nodules had the highest T cell clonality. The highest top T cell clone frequencies were observed in normal lung, and a progressive decrease in top T cell clone frequencies appeared to occur from AAH through AIS, MIA and invasive adenocarcinoma.

TCR beta CDR3 regions were sequenced from DNA using the immunoSEQ hsTCRbeta Kit. In the authors' own workflow: TCR sequencing data were analysed with the ImmunoSEQ Analyzer. T cell clonality was defined as 1 minus Pielou's evenness, calculated on productive rearrangements. To measure T cell diversity, the inverse Simpson index was applied to productive templates. T cell density was defined as TCR beta template counts normalized to usable DNA, with usable DNA estimated by amplifying and sequencing housekeeping genes. Two-sided Kruskal-Wallis tests were used to compare TCR metrics between histologic stages. Drawn from immuneACCESS, this table holds only the in-frame rearrangements with V and J called that TCRdb kept. Clones are partly lost; checked studies trace under half to an unresolved V gene and leave the rest unexplained. That table supplies the V and J calls and clone size; D and trimming were determined from the DNA. Present in this sample are more than 1,000 clones, 82% of which were seen just once. Approximately 7.5% of the sample rests with the top ten.

The germline V gene gives CDR1 as ENHRY and CDR2 as SYGVKD. Inclusive of the bounding cysteine and phenylalanine, the CDR3 is 14 residues long. The read is trimmed to its CDR3 DNA, 42 bases read in frame from base 1. Cut back by 10 bases and 7 bases, the V and J ends lie 22 bases apart. Comment on this clone: Its antigen target is currently unknown. The sample holds no much larger clone one base away, and base qualities are not on file.

Between the mid-2010s and the late 2010s, the patients underwent resection in either Japan or China. Two lung cancer pathologists independently confirmed the histologic diagnosis of each case on H&E slides. Premalignant or tumor cells were enriched for nucleic acid extraction by macro-dissection performed after pathologic assessment. FFPE tissue was used for DNA isolation with the AllPrep DNA/RNA FFPE Kit. This receptor was taken from a person aged 70 to 85 with lung adenocarcinoma. The V and J genes are TRBV10-3 and TRBJ1-1, with TRBD1 tentatively as D gene (5 bases match). The sequenced sample was FFPE atypical adenomatous hyperplasia tissue from the lung. This specimen's cell subset or site label, interpreted: atypical adenomatous hyperplasia (AAH), lung preneoplasia. The CDR3 protein sequence reads: CASRTTLGDLEAFF. The DNA reads TGTGCCAGCCGGACCACTTTAGGGGACCTTGAAGCTTTCTTT.